This section outlines one TCR beta chain sequence together with its context. Its antigen is unidentified. PCR amplification relied on 60 Vbeta primers (plus 13 Jbeta primers). This table comes from immunoSEQ multiplex PCR, and its TCRdb copy is limited to in-frame clones, with some not included. Found here are 40,000 to 55,000 clones, about three quarters of them singletons; the top ten hold 2.5% to 3%. The sample originates from a study of cytomegalovirus exposure and HLA in healthy donors. General study findings and limits: Previously analyzed data showed that most TCR beta V segments were productive at a frequency of about 87% or about 30%.

Between the trimmed V and J ends, which lost 2 bases and 11 bases, there was a span of 10 bases. This CDR3 is built from 12 residues. Germline-derived CDR1 and CDR2 are MDHEN and SYDVKM. The specimen sequenced was PBMCs. The clonotype originates from a woman in her 40s in good health and CMV-seropositive. The chain carries TRBV28 and TRBJ1-5; the D is unclear. The CDR3 sequence: CASSLRREAQHF. The CDR3 nucleotides are TGTGCCAGCAGTTTACGGAGGGAGGCCCAGCATTTT.